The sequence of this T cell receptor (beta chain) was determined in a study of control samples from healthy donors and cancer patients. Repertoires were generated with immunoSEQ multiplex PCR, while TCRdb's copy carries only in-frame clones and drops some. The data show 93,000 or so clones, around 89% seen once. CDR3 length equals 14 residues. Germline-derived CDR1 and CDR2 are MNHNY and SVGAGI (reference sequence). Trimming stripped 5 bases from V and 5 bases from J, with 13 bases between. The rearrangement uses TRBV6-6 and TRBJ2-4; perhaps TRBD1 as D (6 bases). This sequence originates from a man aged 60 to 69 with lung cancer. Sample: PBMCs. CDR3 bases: TGTGCCAGCAGTGACCAAACAGGGCAAAACATTCAGTACTTC. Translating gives CASSDQTGQNIQYF.